The next 3 T cell receptor beta chains were all read from a single sample in a study of cytomegalovirus exposure and HLA in healthy donors. A multiplex PCR was run with 60 Vbeta primers and 13 Jbeta primers. Clones were read by immunoSEQ multiplex PCR, and TCRdb kept only the in-frame ones, dropping some. The sample carries just over 200,000 clones, approximately 80% recorded once. Sequencing was done on a sample of PBMCs. The receptors come from a middle-aged man in good health and CMV-seronegative.

This chain uses TRBV5-1 with TRBJ1-1; 8 nucleotides agree with TRBD1. Germline V lookup: CDR1 SGHRS, CDR2 YFSETQ. The CDR3 contains 16 residues. With 2 bases clipped from V and 4 bases from J, the junction kept 10 bases outside the gene matches. The CDR3 bases are TGCGCCAGCAGCTTAGATACGGACAGGGCGGGCACTGAAGCTTTCTTT. Translation gives CASSLDTDRAGTEAFF. Full variable domain (missing parts from reference TRBV5-1 and TRBJ1-1): KAGVTQTPRYLIKTRGQQVTLSCSPISGHRSVSWYQQTPGQGLQFLFEYFSETQRNKGNFPGRFSGRQFSNSRSEMNVSTLELGDSALYLCASSLDTDRAGTEAFFGQGTRLTVV.

This chain uses TRBV7-6 with TRBJ2-7, with a tentative D call TRBD1 (6 bases). The germline V and J ends were trimmed by 0 bases and 2 bases, with 14 bases remaining between them. In germline, CDR1 is SGHVS, CDR2 FNYEAQ. This CDR3 has 16 residues. CDR3 DNA: TGTGCCAGCAGCTTAGCGCGCGCAGGGGCGACCTACGAGCAGTACTTC. Translation gives CASSLARAGATYEQYF.

The CDR3 coding sequence is TGTGCCAGCAGGACAGGGCTTAGCAATCAGCCCCAGCATTTT. Its protein product is CASRTGLSNQPQHF. The chain joins TRBV28 to TRBJ1-5; 7 positions agree with TRBD1. The trim removed 6 bases at V and 0 bases at J, leaving 2 bases unmatched. The CDR3 is 14 amino acids. Per the germline V gene, CDR1 is MDHEN and CDR2 is SYDVKM.